These T cell receptor beta chains were read from a single sample in a study of blood T cell repertoires in COVID-19. Profiling relied on immunoSEQ multiplex PCR, and the TCRdb table lists in-frame clones only, not all of them. The sample shows 200,000 to 300,000 clones, almost 85% of them seen only once. Material for sequencing was peripheral blood. The receptor source for this set is a man aged 50-60 years with acute or convalescent COVID-19. Each CDR3 is given with its conserved first and last residue. The D gene is left open where the match is weak. Clone size, where shown, is once, few, many, or a class for clones that have expanded.

d_call	clone_size	j_call	v_call	cdr3_nt	cdr3_aa
-	-	TRBJ1-1	TRBV6-1	TGTGCCAGCAGTGAATTGTATTGGGACATTCTCAACACTGAAGCTTTCTTT	CASSELYWDILNTEAFF
-	-	TRBJ2-5	TRBV4-1	TGCGCCAGCAGCGTCCTCGGGACCCAGTACTTC	CASSVLGTQYF
TRBD1	-	TRBJ2-7	TRBV9	TGTGCCAGCAGCGGACAGGGTCTCGAGCAGTACTTC	CASSGQGLEQYF
TRBD2	-	TRBJ2-2	TRBV5-1	TGCGCCAGCAGCCCCGGACTAGCGGGGGGGCTTGGCGGGGAGCTGTTTTTT	CASSPGLAGGLGGELFF
TRBD1	-	TRBJ1-1	TRBV5-6	TGTGCCAGCAGCCCGACAGGGGTTCGTACTGAAGCTTTCTTT	CASSPTGVRTEAFF
-	-	TRBJ1-6	TRBV6-1	TGTGCCAGCAGTGAATTCGGGTCACCCCTCCACTTT	CASSEFGSPLHF
TRBD1	-	TRBJ1-5	TRBV28	TGTGCCAGCAGTTTACCTGACAGGGTTCACAATCAGCCCCAGCATTTT	CASSLPDRVHNQPQHF
-	-	TRBJ2-1	TRBV6-1	TGTGCCAGCAGTGAAGAAAGCTTTTTATCTAGTGGCCCATACAATGAGCAGTTCTTC	CASSEESFLSSGPYNEQFF
-	-	TRBJ1-2	TRBV6-6	TGTGCCAGCACCGAAGACCCGGGAAGGAACTATGGCTACACCTTC	CASTEDPGRNYGYTF
TRBD2	-	TRBJ2-1	TRBV7-2	TGTGCCAGCAGCGGGACTAGCGGGAGCATCGCCTACAATGAGCAGTTCTTC	CASSGTSGSIAYNEQFF
-	-	TRBJ1-2	TRBV6-2/TRBV6-3	TGTGCCAGCAGTTTCGGGGGTGTGGGTGGCTACACCTTC	CASSFGGVGGYTF
TRBD1	-	TRBJ1-2	TRBV5-6	TGTGCCAGCAGCCCTCAGGGACAGGGATATGGCTACACCTTC	CASSPQGQGYGYTF
TRBD2	few	TRBJ2-3	TRBV27	TGTGCCAGCAGTTCGGCAGCGGGAGGGCCAACAGATACGCAGTATTTT	CASSSAAGGPTDTQYF
TRBD1	-	TRBJ1-5	TRBV5-1	TGCGCCAGCAGCTTAGGACAGGGAGGCAATCAGCCCCAGCATTTT	CASSLGQGGNQPQHF
TRBD2	-	TRBJ2-7	TRBV6-4	TGTGCCAGCAACCTGGGGGAGCGGGAGATCGAGCAGTACTTC	CASNLGEREIEQYF
TRBD1	-	TRBJ1-1	TRBV5-1	TGCGCCAGCAGCTTGCCGACAGGGATGAACACTGAAGCTTTCTTT	CASSLPTGMNTEAFF
-	-	TRBJ2-1	TRBV10-1	TGCGCCAGCAGCCCTGAGCAGGCGTACAATGAGCAGTTCTTC	CASSPEQAYNEQFF
-	-	TRBJ2-3	TRBV5-1	TGCGCCAGCAGCGCGATCGGGATCCGGATAGCGGACACAGATACGCAGTATTTT	CASSAIGIRIADTDTQYF
TRBD2	-	TRBJ2-3	TRBV19	TGTGCCAGTAGTATCACTAGCGGGGGGATCACAGATACGCAGTATTTT	CASSITSGGITDTQYF
-	few	TRBJ2-6	TRBV4-1	TGCGCCAGCAGCCCTACCCTCTCCGGGGCCAACGTCCTGACTTTC	CASSPTLSGANVLTF
-	-	TRBJ1-2	TRBV19	TGTGCCAGTAGGGTCAGGGGTGGCTATGGCTACACCTTC	CASRVRGGYGYTF
TRBD2	-	TRBJ2-7	TRBV7-9	TGTGCCAGCAGCGCCGGGACTAGCGGGCCAGCATCCTTC	CASSAGTSGPASF
TRBD2	-	TRBJ2-1	TRBV5-1	TGCGCCAGCAGCCAACTAGCGGGCGCCTACAATGAGCAGTTCTTC	CASSQLAGAYNEQFF
-	-	TRBJ2-7	TRBV30	TGTGCCTGGACGCGAGGGAGAGACGAGCAGTACTTC	CAWTRGRDEQYF
TRBD1	-	TRBJ2-2	TRBV7-9	TGTGCCAGCAGCCCTACCAGGGGGCCGGTCACCGGGGAGCTGTTTTTT	CASSPTRGPVTGELFF
TRBD1	once	TRBJ2-7	TRBV5-6	TGTGCCAGCAGCTTGGCCGGGACAGGGTGGCTGTACTTC	CASSLAGTGWLYF
-	-	TRBJ2-5	TRBV27	TGTGCCAGCAGCCAGGACAAGCGGGCTACCCGGGAGACCCAGTACTTC	CASSQDKRATRETQYF
-	-	TRBJ2-1	TRBV5-8	TGTGCCAGCAGCCCAACAAACAGGGTTTTTGAGCAGTTCTTC	CASSPTNRVFEQFF
-	-	TRBJ2-2	TRBV10-2	TGCGCCAGCAGTATGGGACAAGCGAACACCGGGGAGCTGTTTTTT	CASSMGQANTGELFF
-	few	TRBJ2-2	TRBV28	TGTGCCAGCAGCAATCGAGCAGGGGTGGGCACCGGGGAGCTGTTTTTT	CASSNRAGVGTGELFF
TRBD1	-	TRBJ2-2	TRBV7-2	TGTGCCGGAAACCGACAGGGTGGTCAGACAGGGGAGCTGTTTTTT	CAGNRQGGQTGELFF
-	-	TRBJ2-1	TRBV4-1	TGCGCCAGCAGCCAAGAGTCAAGACTAACCCCGGGCAATGAGCAGTTCTTC	CASSQESRLTPGNEQFF
-	-	TRBJ2-7	TRBV11-2	TGTGCCAGCAGCTCAAGGTCAGGCATGGCAGGGAACTACGAGCAGTACTTC	CASSSRSGMAGNYEQYF
-	-	TRBJ2-3	TRBV5-1	TGCGCCAGCAGCCCTCGGGGAGAACCAGATACGCAGTATTTT	CASSPRGEPDTQYF
-	-	TRBJ2-3	TRBV3-1/TRBV3-2	TGTGCCAGCAGTGCCGGTGGAGGCACAGATACGCAGTATTTT	CASSAGGGTDTQYF
TRBD1	-	TRBJ2-5	TRBV19	TGTGCCAGTAGTATGTATCCGGGACAGGGATTAGAGACCCAGTACTTC	CASSMYPGQGLETQYF
-	-	TRBJ2-3	TRBV9	TGTGCCAGCAGCGTAGCTGGAGGCAGCAGCACAGATACGCAGTATTTT	CASSVAGGSSTDTQYF
TRBD2	-	TRBJ2-1	TRBV7-2	TGTGCCAGCAGCTTAGGAGAAGCGGGAAGCTCCTACAATGAGCAGTTCTTC	CASSLGEAGSSYNEQFF
TRBD1	-	TRBJ2-2	TRBV6-5	TGTGCCAGCAGTTACTCAGCGACAGGGGGCACCGGGGAGCTGTTTTTT	CASSYSATGGTGELFF
-	-	TRBJ1-2	TRBV6-5	TGTGCCAGCAGTTACGGAGGGGCTCGGGATGGCTACACCTTC	CASSYGGARDGYTF
-	-	TRBJ1-3	TRBV7-9	TGTGCCAGCAGCCACAGGACAACAGTGACTGGAAACACCATATATTTT	CASSHRTTVTGNTIYF
TRBD1	few	TRBJ1-3	TRBV24-1	TGTGCCACCAGTGATCCAGGGGGACCTGGAAACACCATATATTTT	CATSDPGGPGNTIYF
-	-	TRBJ1-2	TRBV11-3	TGTGCCAGCAGCCTTCCCCCTTCCGGGGCTAACTATGGCTACACCTTC	CASSLPPSGANYGYTF
TRBD1	-	TRBJ2-1	TRBV9	TGTGCCAGCAGCGACGACAGGGGGTACAATGAGCAGTTCTTC	CASSDDRGYNEQFF
-	-	TRBJ1-5	TRBV11-2	TGTGCCAGCAGCCCCTTCGGGGTCGGGAGCAATCAGCCCCAGCATTTT	CASSPFGVGSNQPQHF
TRBD1	once	TRBJ1-2	TRBV6-6	TGTGCCAGCAGTTACCCGGACAGGGACTATGGCTACACCTTC	CASSYPDRDYGYTF
-	few	TRBJ1-3	TRBV3-1/TRBV3-2	TGTGCCAGCAGCCGGTCGGCAGGGACTGGAAACACCATATATTTT	CASSRSAGTGNTIYF
TRBD1	once	TRBJ1-4	TRBV7-9	TGTGCCAGCAGCTTAGGCATGGACAGGGGAGGTGAAAAACTGTTTTTT	CASSLGMDRGGEKLFF
-	-	TRBJ1-5	TRBV28	TGTGCCAGCAGGCGGGGAGATCAGCCCCAGCATTTT	CASRRGDQPQHF
TRBD2	few	TRBJ2-1	TRBV24-1	TGTGCCACCAGTGATTTCCCTAGCGGGAGTATCGGTGAGCAGTTCTTC	CATSDFPSGSIGEQFF
-	-	TRBJ1-2	TRBV2	TGTGCCGGAAAGGACAATAACTATGGCTACACCTTC	CAGKDNNYGYTF
-	-	TRBJ1-1	TRBV6-5	TGTGCCAGCAGTCACACAGGTTCTCAAACTGAAGCTTTCTTT	CASSHTGSQTEAFF
TRBD2	-	TRBJ2-1	TRBV5-4	TGTGCCAGCAGCTCAGGGACTAGCGGGTTCTCCTACAATGAGCAGTTCTTC	CASSSGTSGFSYNEQFF
-	-	TRBJ1-4	TRBV3-1/TRBV3-2	TGTGCCAGCAGCCAAGAGGGCAATGAAAAACTGTTTTTT	CASSQEGNEKLFF
-	once	TRBJ1-2	TRBV29-1	TGCAGCGTCACCGGGACTCCAAACGGCTACACCTTC	CSVTGTPNGYTF